What follows are 18 T cell receptor beta chains derived from one specimen sequenced in a study of blood T cell repertoires in COVID-19 (dated by TCRdb to 2019 to 2021). The method behind the library was the immunoSEQ multiplex PCR assay. In TCRdb, the immuneACCESS table is reduced to in-frame sequences with V and J assigned. These tables do not hold every clone; where another copy was compared, an unresolved V gene accounts for under half, and the others remain unexplained. Counted in this sample were 180,000 or so clones; about 88% of them appeared once. The leading ten clones occupy 0.99% of the sample. The sequencing sample was made of peripheral blood. These receptor sequences come from a man between 18 and 35 years old with acute or convalescent COVID-19.

The V gene is TRBV7-3, the J gene TRBJ2-2; tentatively, D is TRBD1 (6 bases). The germline V gene has CDR1 SGHTA and CDR2 FQGTGA. Trimming pared 6 bases from V and 0 bases from J, leaving 8 bases between. The length of the CDR3 is 14 residues. The CDR3 loop reads CASSRTANTGELFF. The CDR3 DNA sequence: TGTGCCAGCAGTCGGACAGCGAACACCGGGGAGCTGTTTTTT. Based on the CDR3 plus reference TRBV7-3 and TRBJ2-2, the full variable domain is GAGVSQTPSNKVTEKGKYVELRCDPISGHTALYWYRQSLGQGPEFLIYFQGTGAADDSGLPNDRFFAVRPEGSVSTLKIQRTERGDSAVYLCASSRTANTGELFFGEGSRLTVL.

This chain uses TRBV6-5 with TRBJ1-6, with 9 bases identical to TRBD1. The CDR3 runs 15 residues. The germline V gene has CDR1 MNHEY and CDR2 SVGAGI. Germline trimming cut 6 bases from V and 5 bases from J; bases unmatched to any gene: 5. The CDR3 DNA sequence: TGTGCCAGCAGCACGGGACAGGGCGATAATTCACCCCTCCACTTT. This codes for CASSTGQGDNSPLHF.

The CDR3 region has the DNA TGTGCCAGCGCGCCGGGACATCCGAACACCGGGGAGCTGTTTTTT. Amino acid sequence: CASAPGHPNTGELFF. V usage is TRBV2 and J usage is TRBJ2-2; possible D gene TRBD1, 6 bases. This CDR3 contains 15 residues. Germline values: CDR1 SNHLY, CDR2 FYNNEI. V gave up 8 bases and J gave up 0 bases, with 13 bases separating them.

The V call is TRBV5-4, the J call TRBJ1-4; 7 positions agree with TRBD1. The germline V gene encodes CDR1 SGHNT and CDR2 YYREEE (reference sequence). Germline trimming cut 2 bases from V and 6 bases from J; bases unmatched to any gene: 7. The CDR3 contains 15 residues. The CDR3 here is CASSLNRGLDEKLFF. The CDR3 coding sequence is TGTGCCAGCAGCTTAAACAGGGGACTGGATGAAAAACTGTTTTTT.

Only one count was recorded for this clone. The gene calls are TRBV3-1 (or the pseudogene TRBV3-2) and TRBJ2-1; 8 nucleotides match TRBD2. The V and J ends lost 1 base and 5 bases, in that order; junction bases with no gene match: 4. CDR1 and CDR2 from the germline V gene are LGHDT and YNNKEL (reference sequence). The CDR3 sequence is 15 residues long. The CDR3 DNA is TGTGCCAGCAGCCAAGGAGCGGGGGCTAACAATGAGCAGTTCTTC. Its protein is CASSQGAGANNEQFF.

The V gene is TRBV6-5, the J gene TRBJ2-7, with TRBD1 matching 9 bases. Trimming at V came to 4 bases and at J to 3 bases, leaving 1 base not matched to a gene. This CDR3 has 13 residues. Germline V gives CDR1 MNHEY, CDR2 SVGAGI. This CDR3 is CASSSDRGYEQYF. The CDR3 DNA sequence: TGTGCCAGCAGTTCGGACAGGGGCTACGAGCAGTACTTC.

The chain uses TRBV3-1 (or the pseudogene TRBV3-2) and TRBJ1-1; tentative D call: TRBD1 (6 bases). This CDR3 comprises 11 residues. Germline V gene data show CDR1 as LGHDT and CDR2 as YNNKEL (reference sequence). V lost 1 base and J 11 bases, leaving 8 bases between the germline ends. The chain's CDR3 is CASSQAGEAFF. CDR3 DNA sequence: TGTGCCAGCAGCCAAGCAGGGGAGGCTTTCTTT.

The V and J genes are TRBV12-5 and TRBJ2-1; the match to TRBD2 covers 13 bases. This CDR3 spans 17 amino acids. Germline CDR1 and CDR2: LGHNT and FRNRAP. Losses at the gene ends were 10 bases for V and 3 bases for J; bases not matched to a gene: 12. The CDR3 DNA reads TGTGCTACTGACGGACTAGCGGGGGACTCCTACTACAATGAGCAGTTCTTC. This translates into CATDGLAGDSYYNEQFF. Full variable domain (missing parts from reference TRBV12-5 and TRBJ2-1): DARVTQTPRHKVTEMGQEVTMRCQPILGHNTVFWYRQTMMQGLELLAYFRNRAPLDDSGMPKDRFSAEMPDATLATLKIQPSEPRDSAVYFCATDGLAGDSYYNEQFFGPGTRLTVL.

V and J are TRBV5-1 and TRBJ1-4, with 7 bases fitting TRBD1. The CDR3 consists of 15 residues. Germline V gene lookup returns CDR1 SGHRS and CDR2 YFSETQ. With 3 bases clipped from V and 8 bases from J, the junction kept 10 bases outside the gene matches. The CDR3 DNA reads TGCGCCAGCAGCTGGCGGAGGGGGCCGGGAGAAAAACTGTTTTTT. It codes for CASSWRRGPGEKLFF.

This clone was counted a few times. The chain combines TRBV3-1 (or the pseudogene TRBV3-2) with TRBJ1-2; no reliable D call. V lost 0 bases to trimming and J lost 7 bases, with 12 bases between them. CDR3 size: 14 residues. Germline loops: CDR1 LGHDT, CDR2 YNNKEL (reference sequence). Here the CDR3 reads CASSQDGRPGGYTF. Written as DNA, the CDR3 is TGTGCCAGCAGCCAAGATGGGAGGCCGGGTGGCTACACCTTC.

The rearrangement uses TRBV10-1 and TRBJ1-1; unclear D gene. This CDR3 spans 13 amino acids. Germline V gene sequence: CDR1 WNHNN, CDR2 SYGVQD (reference sequence). V lost 5 bases, J lost 0 bases, and 7 bases lay in between. The CDR3: CASSLQVNTEAFF. CDR3 DNA: TGCGCCAGCAGTTTGCAGGTGAACACTGAAGCTTTCTTT.

The chain carries TRBV5-1 and TRBJ1-2; TRBD1 matches 8 bases. The CDR3 contains 15 residues. The V gene end was trimmed by 0 bases and the J gene end by 4 bases; junction bases not matched to a gene: 5. Germline assignment: CDR1 SGHRS and CDR2 YFSETQ. The CDR3 is CASSLDSGGVYGYTF. The CDR3 DNA is TGCGCCAGCAGCTTGGACTCAGGGGGCGTCTATGGCTACACCTTC. Together with reference TRBV5-1 and TRBJ1-2, the CDR3 gives the full variable domain: KAGVTQTPRYLIKTRGQQVTLSCSPISGHRSVSWYQQTPGQGLQFLFEYFSETQRNKGNFPGRFSGRQFSNSRSEMNVSTLELGDSALYLCASSLDSGGVYGYTFGSGTRLTVV.

The sample holds one count of this clone. The CDR3 loop reads CASSLTGTEAFF. The CDR3 DNA is TGCGCCAGCAGCTTGACGGGAACTGAAGCTTTCTTT. The rearrangement uses TRBV5-1 and TRBJ1-1; the D is unclear. This CDR3 is built from 12 residues. Germline V gene sequence: CDR1 SGHRS, CDR2 YFSETQ. The V end was cut by 1 base, the J end by 5 bases, with 6 bases between.

To note about this clone: Sequence at one end of the junction differs from germline and may be a read error. This rearrangement joins TRBV19 to TRBJ1-2; the D gene is possibly TRBD1 (5 bases). This CDR3 region has 15 residues. Per the germline V gene, CDR1 is LNHDA and CDR2 is SQIVND (reference sequence). The CDR3 DNA sequence: TGTGCCAATAGTATCCCCCTTGGGACTGACTATGGCTACACCTTC. This translates into CANSIPLGTDYGYTF.

The rearrangement joins TRBV5-6 to TRBJ1-4, with 9 bases matching TRBD1. Germline V lookup: CDR1 SGHDT, CDR2 YYEEEE. After removal of 3 bases from V and 7 bases from J, the junction contained 7 bases not matched to a gene. The CDR3 has 15 residues. Here the CDR3 reads CASSSTGTGLEKLFF. Written as DNA, the CDR3 is TGTGCCAGCAGCTCAACCGGGACAGGGCTTGAAAAACTGTTTTTT.

The gene calls are TRBV25-1 and TRBJ1-2; 10 positions match TRBD1. Germline CDR1 reads MGHDK; CDR2 reads SYGVNS. The CDR3 length is 16 residues. The trim removed 8 bases at V and 5 bases at J, leaving 14 bases unmatched. In DNA, the CDR3 is TGTGCCAGCGAGGGTTATTTAACGGGACAGGGGTATGGCTACACCTTC. Translation gives CASEGYLTGQGYGYTF.

This clone was recorded only once. This chain joins TRBV15 and TRBJ1-5, with D hard to call. CDR3 length equals 15 residues. V was shortened by 1 base and J by 2 bases, with 9 bases between the two germline ends. The germline V gene encodes CDR1 LNHNV and CDR2 YYDKDF (reference sequence). The CDR3 DNA is TGTGCCACCAGCAGAGTCGGGGAGGGCAATCAGCCCCAGCATTTT. Residues: CATSRVGEGNQPQHF.

This clone was recorded only once. The chain uses TRBV18 and TRBJ1-2; D not resolved. The germline V gene encodes CDR1 KGHSH and CDR2 LQKENI. With 3 bases removed from V and 7 bases from J, the gap between germline ends came to 18 bases. CDR3 length equals 15 residues. The CDR3 DNA is TGTGCCAGCTCACCCTATGGGCCAACCGGTCCTGGCTACACCTTC. Its translation is CASSPYGPTGPGYTF.